This T cell receptor (beta chain) was captured in a study of blood T cell repertoires in COVID-19. About the research overall: Samples representing acute and convalescent COVID-19 were sourced from the United States, Italy and Spain. From T cells, B-cell-depleted T cells, or PBMCs came the material, which was cDNA or gDNA.

The germline CDR1 and CDR2 sequences are SGHTA and FQGTGA. V gave up 3 bases and J gave up 4 bases, with 9 bases separating them. This CDR3 region has 13 residues. Original methodology: The authors estimated nucleated cell counts from reference gene primer amplification. Only in-frame clones appear in the TCRdb table, and some are missing; sequencing was by immunoSEQ multiplex PCR. The DNA gave D and trimming, while V, J and clone size come from that table. Of over 100,000 clones listed, 87% are singletons. The source is a middle-aged man with active COVID-19. The source material was peripheral blood. The chain has TRBV7-3 and TRBJ2-5; tentative D call: TRBD2 (6 bases). This chain's CDR3 is CASSFMGGETQYF. The CDR3 DNA sequence: TGTGCCAGCAGCTTTATGGGAGGAGAGACCCAGTACTTC.